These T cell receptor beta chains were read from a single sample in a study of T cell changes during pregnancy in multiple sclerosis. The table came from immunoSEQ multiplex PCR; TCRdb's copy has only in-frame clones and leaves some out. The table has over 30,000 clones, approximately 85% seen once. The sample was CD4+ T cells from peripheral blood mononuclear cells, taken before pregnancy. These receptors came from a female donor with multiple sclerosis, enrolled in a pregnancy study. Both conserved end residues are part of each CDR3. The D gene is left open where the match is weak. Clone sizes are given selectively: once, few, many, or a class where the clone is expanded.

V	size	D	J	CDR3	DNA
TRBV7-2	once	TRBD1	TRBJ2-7	CASSPQQGSAQYF	TGTGCCAGCAGCCCCCAACAGGGGAGCGCCCAGTACTTC
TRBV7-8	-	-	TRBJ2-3	CASSLTESTDTQYF	TGTGCCAGCAGCTTAACCGAGAGCACAGATACGCAGTATTTT
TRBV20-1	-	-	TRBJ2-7	CSARVGYEQYF	TGCAGTGCTAGAGTCGGTTACGAGCAGTACTTC
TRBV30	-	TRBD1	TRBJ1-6	CAWSPQTGGNEALHF	TGTGCCTGGAGTCCGCAGACAGGGGGGAATGAAGCCCTCCACTTT
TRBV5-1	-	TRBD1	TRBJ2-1	CASSTTGGDEQFF	TGCGCCAGCAGCACGACAGGGGGGGATGAGCAGTTCTTC
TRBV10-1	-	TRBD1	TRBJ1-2	CASSPGQVYGYTF	TGCGCCAGCAGTCCGGGACAGGTCTATGGCTACACCTTC
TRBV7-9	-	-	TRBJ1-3	CASSMGAGNTIYF	TGTGCCAGCAGCATGGGAGCGGGAAACACCATATATTTT
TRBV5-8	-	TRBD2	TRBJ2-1	CASSLVGISGSAQFF	TGTGCCAGCAGCTTGGTCGGGATTAGCGGGAGCGCGCAGTTCTTC
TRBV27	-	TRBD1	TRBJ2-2	CASSHRTGTGELFF	TGTGCCAGCAGTCACCGGACAGGAACCGGGGAGCTGTTTTTT
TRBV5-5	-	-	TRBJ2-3	CASSLVSGVSDTQYF	TGTGCCAGCAGCTTAGTCTCAGGGGTCTCGGATACGCAGTATTTT
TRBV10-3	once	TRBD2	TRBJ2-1	CAISAGTSGSFDEQFF	TGTGCCATCAGTGCCGGGACTAGCGGGAGCTTCGATGAGCAGTTCTTC
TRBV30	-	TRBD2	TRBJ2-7	CAWEGLASGSYEQYF	TGTGCCTGGGAGGGGTTGGCTAGCGGGTCCTACGAGCAGTACTTC
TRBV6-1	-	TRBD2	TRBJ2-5	CASSGGSLAGGETQYF	TGTGCCAGCAGTGGAGGGTCACTAGCGGGAGGAGAGACCCAGTACTTC
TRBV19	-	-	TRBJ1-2	CASTTTRPYGYTF	TGTGCCAGTACAACGACACGTCCCTATGGCTACACCTTC
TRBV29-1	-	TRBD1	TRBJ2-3	CSANTGGGTDTQYF	TGCAGCGCGAATACAGGGGGCGGCACAGATACGCAGTATTTT
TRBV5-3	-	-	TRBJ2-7	CARSLVLVNPYEQYF	TGTGCCAGAAGCTTGGTTTTAGTTAATCCCTACGAGCAGTACTTC
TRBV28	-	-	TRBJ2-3	CASMATGVGRTDTQYF	TGTGCCAGCATGGCTACCGGGGTAGGGCGGACAGATACGCAGTATTTT
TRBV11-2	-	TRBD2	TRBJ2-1	CASSLDLAGAWNEQFF	TGTGCCAGCAGCTTAGATCTGGCGGGAGCATGGAATGAGCAGTTCTTC
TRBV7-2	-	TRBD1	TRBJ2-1	CASSVPRDSRNEQFF	TGTGCCAGCAGCGTCCCCCGGGACAGTAGGAATGAGCAGTTCTTC
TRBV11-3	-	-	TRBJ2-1	CASSLGGNYNEQFF	TGTGCCAGCAGCTTAGGCGGGAACTACAATGAGCAGTTCTTC
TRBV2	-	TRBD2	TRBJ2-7	CASSEEGLAGGGSYEQYF	TGTGCCAGCAGTGAAGAGGGCCTAGCGGGAGGGGGGTCCTACGAGCAGTACTTC
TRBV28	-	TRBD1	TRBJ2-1	CASSLAKGANNEQFF	TGTGCCAGCAGTTTAGCGAAGGGGGCAAACAATGAGCAGTTCTTC
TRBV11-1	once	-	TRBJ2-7	CASSLAPGSYEQYF	TGTGCCAGCAGCTTAGCCCCAGGGTCTTACGAGCAGTACTTC
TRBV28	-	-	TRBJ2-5	CASSDSSQETQYF	TGTGCCAGCAGTGACTCATCCCAAGAGACCCAGTACTTC
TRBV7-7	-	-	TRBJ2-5	CASSSTDTQETQYF	TGTGCCAGCAGCTCGACAGATACACAAGAGACCCAGTACTTC
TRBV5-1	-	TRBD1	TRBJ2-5	CASSYTGGQETQYF	TGCGCCAGCAGCTATACAGGGGGCCAAGAGACCCAGTACTTC
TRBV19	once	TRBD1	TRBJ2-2	CAIRTGTNTGELFF	TGTGCCATCCGGACAGGGACGAACACCGGGGAGCTGTTTTTT
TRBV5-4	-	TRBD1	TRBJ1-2	CASSLTGVGGYTF	TGTGCCAGCAGCCTTACAGGGGTAGGCGGCTACACCTTC
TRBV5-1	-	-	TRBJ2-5	CASSLALAGSNQETQYF	TGCGCCAGCAGCTTGGCATTGGCAGGGTCAAACCAAGAGACCCAGTACTTC
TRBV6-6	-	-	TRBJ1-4	CASSLTGGVGNEKLFF	TGTGCCAGCAGTCTTACGGGGGGGGTAGGAAATGAAAAACTGTTTTTT
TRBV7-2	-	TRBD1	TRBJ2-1	CASSADRAILYNEQFF	TGTGCCAGCAGCGCGGACAGGGCCATTTTGTACAATGAGCAGTTCTTC
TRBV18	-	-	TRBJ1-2	CASSSGGGPSDAGYTF	TGTGCCAGCTCGTCGGGGGGGGGACCTTCCGATGCGGGCTACACCTTC
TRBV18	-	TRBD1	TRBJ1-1	CASSPLQGTGGTEAFF	TGTGCCAGCTCACCACTTCAGGGGACAGGGGGCACTGAAGCTTTCTTT
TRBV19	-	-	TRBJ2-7	CASSIAGTEDYEQYF	TGTGCCAGTAGTATAGCCGGGACTGAGGACTACGAGCAGTACTTC
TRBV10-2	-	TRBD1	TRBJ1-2	CASRPGQYNYGYTF	TGCGCCAGCAGGCCGGGACAGTATAACTATGGCTACACCTTC
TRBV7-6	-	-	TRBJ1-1	CASSTGDTEAFF	TGTGCCAGCAGCACCGGTGACACTGAAGCTTTCTTT
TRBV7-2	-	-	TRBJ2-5	CASSLVGEETQYF	TGTGCCAGCAGCTTAGTTGGAGAAGAGACCCAGTACTTC
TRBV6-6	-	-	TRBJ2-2	CASSYLRGGAGELFF	TGTGCCAGCAGTTACCTCCGGGGTGGGGCCGGGGAGCTGTTTTTT
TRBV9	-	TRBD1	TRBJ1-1	CASSVAGTGKTEAFF	TGTGCCAGCAGCGTAGCGGGGACAGGGAAGACTGAAGCTTTCTTT
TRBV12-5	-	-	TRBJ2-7	CASGLDRGGYEQYF	TGTGCTAGTGGTTTGGACAGGGGAGGCTACGAGCAGTACTTC
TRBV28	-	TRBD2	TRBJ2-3	CASSPTPLAGRGTQYF	TGTGCCAGCAGTCCTACCCCTTTGGCAGGGCGGGGGACGCAGTATTTT
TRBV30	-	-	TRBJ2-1	CAWSVGGQPAVNEQFF	TGTGCCTGGAGTGTCGGGGGTCAGCCCGCCGTCAATGAGCAGTTCTTC
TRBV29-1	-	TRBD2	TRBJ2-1	CSVEASGESYNEQFF	TGCAGCGTTGAAGCTAGCGGGGAGTCCTACAATGAGCAGTTCTTC
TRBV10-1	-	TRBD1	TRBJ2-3	CASRGTGQSTDTQYF	TGCGCCAGCAGGGGGACAGGTCAAAGCACAGATACGCAGTATTTT
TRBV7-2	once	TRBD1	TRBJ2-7	CASSRDRGSYEQYF	TGTGCCAGCAGCCGGGACAGGGGGAGCTACGAGCAGTACTTC
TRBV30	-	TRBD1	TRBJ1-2	CAWSGDRAYYGYTF	TGTGCCTGGAGCGGGGACAGGGCGTATTATGGCTACACCTTC
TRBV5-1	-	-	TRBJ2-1	CASSLAGVSGYNEQFF	TGCGCCAGCAGCTTGGCCGGAGTTAGCGGATACAATGAGCAGTTCTTC
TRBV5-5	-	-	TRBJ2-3	CASSPLGGNPDTQYF	TGTGCCAGCAGCCCCCTGGGGGGAAATCCAGATACGCAGTATTTT
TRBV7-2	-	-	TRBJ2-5	CASRAAEQRETQYF	TGTGCCAGCAGAGCCGCGGAGCAAAGAGAGACCCAGTACTTC
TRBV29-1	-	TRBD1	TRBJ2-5	CSDLGTDYQETQYF	TGCAGCGACTTAGGGACAGACTACCAAGAGACCCAGTACTTC
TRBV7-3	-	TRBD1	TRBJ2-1	CASSSDRGLSYNEQFF	TGTGCCAGCAGCTCAGACAGGGGGCTTTCCTACAATGAGCAGTTCTTC
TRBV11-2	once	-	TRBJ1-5	CASSSILPAISNQPQHF	TGTGCCAGCAGCTCGATATTACCAGCGATTAGCAATCAGCCCCAGCATTTT
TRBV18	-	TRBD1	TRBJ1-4	CASSPPNRDRGNEKLFF	TGTGCCAGCTCACCGCCCAACCGGGACAGGGGTAATGAAAAACTGTTTTTT
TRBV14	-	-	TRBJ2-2	CASSLYNTGELFF	TGTGCCAGCAGCCTATATAACACCGGGGAGCTGTTTTTT
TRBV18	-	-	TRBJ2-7	CASSPNAAYEQYF	TGTGCCAGCTCACCAAATGCGGCCTACGAGCAGTACTTC
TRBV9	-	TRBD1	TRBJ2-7	CASSANPYTGVEQYF	TGTGCCAGCAGCGCGAACCCCTATACAGGGGTAGAGCAGTACTTC
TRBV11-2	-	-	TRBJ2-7	CASSALNSSYEQYF	TGTGCCAGCAGCGCTCTCAATAGCTCCTACGAGCAGTACTTC
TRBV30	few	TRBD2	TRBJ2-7	CAWTSGGYEQYF	TGTGCCTGGACTAGCGGGGGTTACGAGCAGTACTTC
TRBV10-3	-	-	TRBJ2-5	CAISESGREPQETQYF	TGTGCCATCAGTGAGTCGGGGCGGGAACCCCAAGAGACCCAGTACTTC